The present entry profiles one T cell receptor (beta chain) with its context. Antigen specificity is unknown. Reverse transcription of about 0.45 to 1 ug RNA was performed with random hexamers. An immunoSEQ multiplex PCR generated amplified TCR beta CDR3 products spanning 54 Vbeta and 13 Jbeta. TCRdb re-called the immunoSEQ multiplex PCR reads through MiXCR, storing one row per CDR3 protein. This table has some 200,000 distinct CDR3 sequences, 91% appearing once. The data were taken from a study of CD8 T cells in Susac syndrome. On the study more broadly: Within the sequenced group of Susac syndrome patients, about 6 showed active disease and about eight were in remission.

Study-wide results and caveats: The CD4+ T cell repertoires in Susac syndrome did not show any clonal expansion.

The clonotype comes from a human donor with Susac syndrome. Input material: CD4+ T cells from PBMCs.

The DNA for the CDR3 is TGTGCCAGCAGTTCGACACACGAGGGGTGGGGAAACACCATATATTTT. Translated: CASSSTHEGWGNTIYF. The rearrangement joins TRBV6-6 to TRBJ1-3, with D maybe TRBD1 (5 bases). V was trimmed by 4 bases and J by 4 bases, leaving 17 bases between them. The CDR3 loop spans 16 amino acids. Per the germline V gene, CDR1 is MNHNY and CDR2 is SVGAGI (reference sequence).